This T cell receptor (beta chain) was profiled in a study of shared clonotypes between healthy human individuals. Study-level results: Among several donors, roughly 5% of naive CD4 clonotypes were found in common.

Measured with immunoSEQ multiplex PCR; TCRdb has only the in-frame clones, and not every one. The table lists fewer than 2.5 million clones, 93% of them singletons. All the donors were Caucasian adults who lived in Nashville, Tennessee. The study separated CD4+ cells into CD45RA+ naive and CD45RA-negative memory subsets. Concerning this clone itself: Its specificity is not known.

The V and J ends lost 9 bases and 1 base respectively, with 9 bases between them. Germline CDR1 is MNHNS and CDR2 is SASEGT. CDR3 length equals 12 residues. This TCR was recovered from a man aged 18 to 29 in good health. Some clones in this sample may be carry-over from other donors' samples. The specimen was naive CD4+ T cells from PBMCs. Subset meaning: CD45RA+ positively selected. This rearrangement joins TRBV6-1 to TRBJ1-2; D unclear. The DNA of the CDR3 is TGTGCCAGATATGACAATAACTATGGCTACACCTTC. It yields the protein CARYDNNYGYTF.